These T cell receptor beta chains were read from a single sample in a study of cytomegalovirus exposure and HLA in healthy donors. Produced via immunoSEQ multiplex PCR; TCRdb's table is partial and in-frame only. The profile shows approximately 120,000 clones, approximately 76% of them singletons. Material: PBMCs. These receptors all stem from a man in his forties or fifties in good health and CMV-seronegative. CDR3s include the opening cysteine and the closing phenylalanine or tryptophan.

len	v_gene	j_gene	CDR3aa
16	TRBV7-9	TRBJ1-2	CASSPDRPGGHYGYTF
13	TRBV4-1	TRBJ1-1	CASSLVWNTEAFF
15	TRBV11-2	TRBJ1-1	CASSQKGAENTEAFF
15	TRBV7-8	TRBJ1-4	CASRNRGRGAEKLFF
17	TRBV14	TRBJ1-2	CASSQVHRGREATGYTF
12	TRBV6-6	TRBJ1-5	CASSIINQPQHF
15	TRBV27	TRBJ2-7	CASSFTRGSGYEQYF
14	TRBV13	TRBJ1-5	CASSPGGANQPQHF
13	TRBV10-3	TRBJ1-4	CAISEQLNEKLFF
15	TRBV11-2	TRBJ2-7	CASSLYSGGGYEQYF
14	TRBV7-2	TRBJ1-1	CASSLEGFGTEAFF
14	TRBV7-9	TRBJ1-4	CASSLAGTNEKLFF
13	TRBV19	TRBJ1-1	CASSISQNTEAFF
15	TRBV4-1	TRBJ2-7	CASSQVEGSVNEQYF
16	TRBV2	TRBJ2-3	CASSEIRTGSTDTQYF
13	TRBV5-1	TRBJ1-2	CASSRGQGGGYTF
15	TRBV6-6	TRBJ1-1	CASSERRRTNTEAFF
15	TRBV6-5	TRBJ2-2	CASSYGTGNTGELFF
16	TRBV5-1	TRBJ2-7	CASSFPDRGFPYEQYF
12	TRBV7-9	TRBJ2-7	CASSRQGDEQYF
15	TRBV7-2	TRBJ1-5	CASSYTGGGNQPQHF
15	TRBV6-1	TRBJ2-7	CPSSEPTSGGYEQYF
16	TRBV5-6	TRBJ2-6	CASSDLANSGANVLTF
14	TRBV6-1	TRBJ2-1	CASSELAGYNEQFF
13	TRBV5-6	TRBJ2-5	CASSPGREFSEYF
17	TRBV15	TRBJ2-1	CATSRGYSGVSYNEQFF
14	TRBV4-2	TRBJ1-1	CASSQTEMNTEAFF
14	TRBV27	TRBJ1-2	CASKSTGAPSFYTF
14	TRBV7-3	TRBJ2-3	CASSLSSLTDTQYF
13	TRBV29-1	TRBJ2-3	CSALVQGTDTQYF
16	TRBV7-9	TRBJ2-5	CASSLGASGGQETQYF
14	TRBV6-1	TRBJ2-7	CASSELGGGDEQYF
12	TRBV30	TRBJ1-3	CAWSVSRNTIYF
15	TRBV4-3	TRBJ1-6	CASSQDRAGNSPLHF
14	TRBV6-1	TRBJ2-3	CAVDYLLSTDTQYF
17	TRBV2	TRBJ2-2	CASSKEPGQGNTGELFF
14	TRBV6-1	TRBJ1-5	CASSEGEGAQPQHF
15	TRBV27	TRBJ2-7	CASSLSGQGSYEQYF
21	TRBV15	TRBJ1-1	CATSRAGLVGPFYGVNTEAFF
18	TRBV7-9	TRBJ1-1	CASSLGAGGGGGNTEAFF
17	TRBV4-3	TRBJ2-4	CASSQAPGGLGKNIQYF
16	TRBV29-1	TRBJ2-2	CSVEDGGVTNTGELFF
14	TRBV18	TRBJ2-3	CASSPPGLPDTQYF
15	TRBV29-1	TRBJ2-2	CSVVGLAGGTGELFF
11	TRBV5-6	TRBJ1-2	CASSRQGGYTF
16	TRBV7-6	TRBJ2-5	CASSARTGGAGETQYF
14	TRBV2	TRBJ2-2	CASSDRGYTGELFF
14	TRBV7-2	TRBJ2-7	CASSLQGRSYEQYF
18	TRBV7-9	TRBJ2-7	CASSLDGWGDRGYYEQYF
18	TRBV4-3	TRBJ2-2	CASSQEYRLAGGPGELFF
18	TRBV13	TRBJ2-3	CASSSPLLSGWREDTQYF
14	TRBV6-5	TRBJ2-5	CASNPGGLDETQYF
13	TRBV7-9	NA	CASRTGDTYEQYF
13	TRBV7-9	TRBJ2-7	CASSYRDSYEQYF
17	TRBV19	TRBJ1-6	CASSAVGTGPYNSPLHF
19	TRBV7-2	TRBJ1-6	CASSIIGQGRGSYNSPLHF
14	TRBV10-3	TRBJ2-7	CAISQGAWAYEQYF
14	TRBV5-1	TRBJ2-2	CASSVTGDTGELFF
12	TRBV7-7	TRBJ2-7	CASSLDCYEQYF
13	TRBV7-2	TRBJ2-1	CASSGQGAGEQFF